This TCR beta chain is drawn from a study of early T cells in non-severe SARS-CoV-2 infection. As for the study in general: Chains stayed unpaired after sequencing of bulk RNA from unsorted whole blood.

Researchers attached unique molecular identifiers to individual cDNA molecules. TCRdb re-analysed the 5' RACE reads in MiXCR, keeping a single row per CDR3 protein. Here the sample spans roughly 61,000 distinct CDR3 sequences, about 13% being singletons. The sample holds a few counts of this clonotype. Antigen: not known. General study results and limits: Matching with VDJdb favored anti-spike CD8 responses (missing private and CD4 specificities).

Germline lookup yields CDR1 KGHSY and CDR2 FQNENV. V was shortened by 2 bases and J by 5 bases, with 10 bases between the two germline ends. The CDR3 sequence is 13 residues long. The receptor's source is an adult who was a healthcare worker with PCR-confirmed SARS-CoV-2 infection or an uninfected control (not recorded which). Here the sequenced sample was whole blood, taken at baseline. The chain combines TRBV16 with TRBJ2-7; D gene uncertain. CDR3 amino acids: CASSQVGSHEQYF. In nucleotides, the CDR3 is TGTGCCAGCAGCCAAGTAGGGTCCCACGAGCAGTACTTC.